These T cell receptor beta chains were read from a single sample in a study of OX40 agonist ivuxolimab in advanced cancers. Sequencing used immunoSEQ multiplex PCR; TCRdb keeps in-frame clones, though not all of them. The sample lists 90,000 to 100,000 clones, 90% occurring once. The input for sequencing was CD4+ or CD8+ T cells sorted from blood, taken in a trial of the OX40 agonist ivuxolimab. These receptors were taken from an adult with an advanced solid tumor such as melanoma, head and neck, liver or kidney cancer. Both conserved end residues are part of each CDR3. Fields, in order: D gene, V gene, J gene, clone size, CDR3 DNA, CDR3 protein. A D gene is named only where the DNA matches it firmly. A row's size may be missing; if present it is once, few, many or a size class.

d_gene: TRBD1
v_gene: TRBV7-9
j_gene: TRBJ1-5
abundance: few
CDR3nt: TGTGCCAGCAGCCAGGACAGGGGACAGCCCCAGCATTTT
CDR3aa: CASSQDRGQPQHF

d_gene: TRBD2
v_gene: TRBV5-1
j_gene: TRBJ2-5
abundance: .
CDR3nt: TGCGCCAGCAGCTTGGCCGGGACTAGCGGGAAGGAGACCCAGTACTTC
CDR3aa: CASSLAGTSGKETQYF

d_gene: .
v_gene: TRBV27
j_gene: TRBJ2-1
abundance: .
CDR3nt: TGTGCCAGCAGCCCCACTAGTCAGCTGCACAATGAGCAGTTCTTC
CDR3aa: CASSPTSQLHNEQFF

d_gene: .
v_gene: TRBV11-3
j_gene: TRBJ2-2
abundance: .
CDR3nt: TGTGCCAGCAAGGCTTCAATCGGGACCGGGGAGCTGTTTTTT
CDR3aa: CASKASIGTGELFF

d_gene: TRBD1
v_gene: TRBV5-4
j_gene: TRBJ2-7
abundance: .
CDR3nt: TGTGCCAGCAGCTTACTGGACAGGTCATACGAGCAGTACTTC
CDR3aa: CASSLLDRSYEQYF

d_gene: .
v_gene: TRBV7-9
j_gene: TRBJ2-3
abundance: .
CDR3nt: TGTGCCAGCAGCTACCGACAGCAAAACCCAGGGGATACGCAGTATTTT
CDR3aa: CASSYRQQNPGDTQYF

d_gene: .
v_gene: TRBV7-9
j_gene: TRBJ2-2
abundance: .
CDR3nt: TGTGCCAGCAGCTTTGGTGTTTTTGCCGGGGAGCTGTTTTTT
CDR3aa: CASSFGVFAGELFF

d_gene: .
v_gene: TRBV5-1
j_gene: TRBJ1-3
abundance: .
CDR3nt: TGCGCCAGCAGCTTGGATGGGGCTGGAAACACCATATATTTT
CDR3aa: CASSLDGAGNTIYF

d_gene: TRBD2
v_gene: TRBV19
j_gene: TRBJ2-4
abundance: .
CDR3nt: TGTGCCAGTAGTATATTTAGCGGGGGATTAGCCAAAAACATTCAGTACTTC
CDR3aa: CASSIFSGGLAKNIQYF

d_gene: .
v_gene: TRBV6-1
j_gene: TRBJ2-7
abundance: .
CDR3nt: TGTGCCAGCACTTGGACTGTCACCTACGAGCAGTACTTC
CDR3aa: CASTWTVTYEQYF

d_gene: .
v_gene: TRBV2
j_gene: TRBJ1-2
abundance: once
CDR3nt: TGTGCCAGTCAGGTTAACTATGGCTACACCTTC
CDR3aa: CASQVNYGYTF

d_gene: .
v_gene: TRBV30
j_gene: TRBJ1-2
abundance: few
CDR3nt: TGTGCCTGGTCGGCAGGGACCTATGGCTACACCTTC
CDR3aa: CAWSAGTYGYTF

d_gene: .
v_gene: TRBV28
j_gene: TRBJ2-7
abundance: .
CDR3nt: TGTGCCAGCAGAGTCGGGACCCGACCTGAGCAGTACTTC
CDR3aa: CASRVGTRPEQYF

d_gene: TRBD2
v_gene: TRBV5-1
j_gene: TRBJ2-1
abundance: .
CDR3nt: TGCGCCAGCAGCTTGGTAGCGGGAGTAAGCTACAATGAGCAGTTCTTC
CDR3aa: CASSLVAGVSYNEQFF

d_gene: .
v_gene: TRBV6-6
j_gene: TRBJ2-7
abundance: .
CDR3nt: TGTGCCAGCAGTTACTCAGAAGGACCGCCCCTAGTACGGCAGTACTTC
CDR3aa: CASSYSEGPPLVRQYF

d_gene: TRBD1
v_gene: TRBV29-1
j_gene: TRBJ2-1
abundance: .
CDR3nt: TGCAGCGTTAGGACAGGGGGCTTCAATGAGCAGTTCTTC
CDR3aa: CSVRTGGFNEQFF

d_gene: .
v_gene: TRBV6-1
j_gene: TRBJ2-7
abundance: .
CDR3nt: TGTGCCAGCACGGAGGGGGGGAGGAACTACGAGCAGTACTTC
CDR3aa: CASTEGGRNYEQYF

d_gene: .
v_gene: TRBV5-1
j_gene: TRBJ2-2
abundance: .
CDR3nt: TGCGCCAGCAGCTTGGGACCAGTATCGAACACCGGGGAGCTGTTTTTT
CDR3aa: CASSLGPVSNTGELFF

d_gene: .
v_gene: TRBV5-1
j_gene: TRBJ2-3
abundance: .
CDR3nt: TGCGCCAGCAGCTTCGGGGGCCACAGTGCTAGCACAGATACGCAGTATTTT
CDR3aa: CASSFGGHSASTDTQYF

d_gene: .
v_gene: TRBV7-9
j_gene: TRBJ1-2
abundance: once
CDR3nt: TGTGCCAGCAGCGCACAGGGTTTCTTGGGCTACACCTTC
CDR3aa: CASSAQGFLGYTF

d_gene: .
v_gene: TRBV7-9
j_gene: TRBJ2-5
abundance: .
CDR3nt: TGTGCCAGCAGCTTAGACGCCAGGGCACGGGAGACCCAGTACTTC
CDR3aa: CASSLDARARETQYF

d_gene: TRBD1
v_gene: TRBV6-1
j_gene: TRBJ1-4
abundance: .
CDR3nt: TGTGCCAGCACCCTGACAGGGGATGAAAAACTGTTTTTT
CDR3aa: CASTLTGDEKLFF

d_gene: TRBD2
v_gene: TRBV19
j_gene: TRBJ2-1
abundance: .
CDR3nt: TGTGCCAGTAGTACCCACCCGGGACTAGCCACCTACAATGAGCAGTTCTTC
CDR3aa: CASSTHPGLATYNEQFF

d_gene: .
v_gene: TRBV11-2
j_gene: TRBJ2-5
abundance: .
CDR3nt: TGTGCCAGCAGTCCAATGGGCAGGTGGGAGACCCAGTACTTC
CDR3aa: CASSPMGRWETQYF

d_gene: .
v_gene: TRBV6-5
j_gene: TRBJ2-7
abundance: .
CDR3nt: TGTGCCAGCAGTTACTTGTACGAGCAGTACTTC
CDR3aa: CASSYLYEQYF

d_gene: TRBD2
v_gene: TRBV19
j_gene: TRBJ2-2
abundance: .
CDR3nt: TGTGCCAGTATCGGGGCGGGAGTGTCCGGGGAGCTGTTTTTT
CDR3aa: CASIGAGVSGELFF

d_gene: .
v_gene: TRBV5-1
j_gene: TRBJ2-3
abundance: .
CDR3nt: TGCGCCAGCAGCTGGGCGAGCAGGCGCACAGATACGCAGTATTTT
CDR3aa: CASSWASRRTDTQYF

d_gene: TRBD1
v_gene: TRBV6-1
j_gene: TRBJ2-7
abundance: .
CDR3nt: TGTGCCAGCAGTGAATTTGTCGACAGGGCCAATAGAGGCTACGAGCAGTACTTC
CDR3aa: CASSEFVDRANRGYEQYF

d_gene: .
v_gene: TRBV5-4
j_gene: TRBJ2-6
abundance: .
CDR3nt: TGTGCCAGCAGCTTGGTGGTTAAGTCTGGGGCCAACGTCCTGACTTTC
CDR3aa: CASSLVVKSGANVLTF

d_gene: .
v_gene: TRBV5-1
j_gene: TRBJ1-1
abundance: .
CDR3nt: TGCGCCAGCAAATTTGATTTTCCTTTCACTGAAGCTTTCTTT
CDR3aa: CASKFDFPFTEAFF

d_gene: .
v_gene: TRBV29-1
j_gene: TRBJ2-7
abundance: once
CDR3nt: TGCAGCGTTGGGAAAGGGCACGAGCAGTACTTC
CDR3aa: CSVGKGHEQYF